This T cell receptor (beta chain) was identified during a study of shared clonotypes between healthy human individuals. The CDR3 has 15 amino acids. V lost 2 bases to trimming and J lost 5 bases; unmatched junction nucleotides: 3. Germline V gives CDR1 LGHNA, CDR2 YNFKEQ. TCRdb's copy holds only in-frame clones and misses some; the assay was immunoSEQ multiplex PCR. The data show roughly 720,000 clones, 80% to 95% seen once. J is TRBJ2-7 and V is TRBV4-2, with 13 bases that match TRBD2. The sequencing sample was made of memory CD8+ T cells from PBMCs. Subset denoted: CD45RO+ cells pooled with CCR7-negative TemRA cells. The sequence was collected from a man between 18 and 29 years old in good health. Some clones in this sample may be carry-over from other donors' samples. The DNA of the CDR3 is TGTGCCAGCAGCCAACCTGGACTAGCGGGAGACGAGCAGTACTTC. Its protein product is CASSQPGLAGDEQYF.